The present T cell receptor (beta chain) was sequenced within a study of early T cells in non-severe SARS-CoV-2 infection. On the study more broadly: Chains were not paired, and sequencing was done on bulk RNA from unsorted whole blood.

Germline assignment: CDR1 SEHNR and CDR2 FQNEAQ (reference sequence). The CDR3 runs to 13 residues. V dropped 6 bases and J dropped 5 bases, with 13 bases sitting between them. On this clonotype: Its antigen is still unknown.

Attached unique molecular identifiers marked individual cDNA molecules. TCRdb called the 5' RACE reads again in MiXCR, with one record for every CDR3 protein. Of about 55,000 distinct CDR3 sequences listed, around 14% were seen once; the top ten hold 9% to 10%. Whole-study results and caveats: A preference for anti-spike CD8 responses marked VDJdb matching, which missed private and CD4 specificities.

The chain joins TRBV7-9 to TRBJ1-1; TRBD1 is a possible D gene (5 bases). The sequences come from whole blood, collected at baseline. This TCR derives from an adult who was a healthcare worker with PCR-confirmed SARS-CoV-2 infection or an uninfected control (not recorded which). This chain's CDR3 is CASREGRSTEAFF. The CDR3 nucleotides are TGTGCCAGCAGGGAGGGGAGGAGTACTGAAGCTTTCTTT.